This TCR beta chain was sequenced during a study of identical twins. The study's findings and limits: Out-of-frame alpha sequences common to twins were enriched for low generation probability. Reduced insertions were recorded for abundant cord blood beta clonotypes, with no such pattern in memory repertoires.

Turning to this clonotype: Its cognate antigen is unknown.

The germline V gene has CDR1 SGHTA and CDR2 FQGNSA. The V end was cut by 2 bases, the J end by 4 bases, with 14 bases between. The CDR3 length is 15 residues. TCRdb processed the 5' RACE reads anew with MiXCR; each CDR3 protein has one entry. Among over 600,000 distinct CDR3 sequences, 21% were seen once, and the ten largest hold approximately 4.5%. These data were also filed under a second study, of T cells expressing NK-cell markers. Turning to that study: A range of about 1.0-7.0% of CD8+ T cells consisted of dominant NKG2C+ clonotypes in 5 to 7 donors.

The rearrangement joins TRBV7-2 to TRBJ2-5, with D perhaps TRBD1 (5 bases). Specimen: PBMCs. This receptor was identified in a woman under 30 in good health. The CDR3 DNA reads as TGTGCCAGCAGCTTATCCCCTGGGGCCCGAGAGACCCAGTACTTC. The encoded protein is CASSLSPGARETQYF.